These 7 T cell receptor beta chains share one sample of origin, sequenced in a study of response to subunit inactivated influenza vaccine (dated by TCRdb to the late 2010s). The library was built by means of RT-PCR. The instrument given in TCRdb is Illumina HiSeq 2500. TCRdb reprocessed the public reads (quality trimming at Q25 with fastp, clone calling with MiXCR) and kept in-frame beta chains. Merged by CDR3 protein, the rows form single entries marked with the most common genes and DNA. In all, the sample holds around 250,000 distinct CDR3 sequences, and more than 10% of those were seen once. The ten top clones hold approximately 8.4% of the sample. Sample: non-naive T cells sorted from PBMCs, taken 14 to 15 days before vaccination. The cell subset or site label, read with the paper, signifies: memory T cell fraction. The receptors here all came from a man in his fifties who received an inactivated influenza vaccine. Donor details come from another sample of the same person, matched by shared clones.

The V and J genes are TRBV11-2 and TRBJ2-6, with D unclear. This CDR3 contains 17 residues. CDR1 SGHAT and CDR2 FQNNGV come from the germline V gene. V was trimmed by 3 bases and J by 1 base, leaving 13 bases between them. In nucleotides, the CDR3 is TGTGCCAGCAGCTTCAGGTCCGGAAAGTCTGGGGCCAACGTCCTGACTTTC. This gives the protein CASSFRSGKSGANVLTF.

Ten or more counts support this clonotype. The gene calls are TRBV9 and TRBJ1-4; D is possibly TRBD1 (6 bases). The ends were cut back, 0 bases at V and 8 bases at J, with 14 bases in the middle. CDR1 is SGDLS and CDR2 is YYNGEE in the germline V gene. The CDR3 is made up of 15 amino acids. In DNA, the CDR3 is TGTGCCAGCAGCGTAGCTGAGGGGGTCCGGGAAAAACTGTTTTTT. The encoded protein is CASSVAEGVREKLFF.

This clonotype was observed a few times. J is TRBJ2-7 and V is TRBV5-1; D unclear. Per germline, CDR1 SGHRS and CDR2 YFSETQ. This CDR3 comprises 14 residues. Trimming removed 1 base at V and 7 bases at J, with 15 bases between. CDR3 amino acids: CASSLTVVEKEQYF. In DNA form, the CDR3 reads TGCGCCAGCAGCTTGACGGTAGTCGAGAAGGAGCAGTACTTC.

V and J are TRBV12-3 or TRBV12-4 and TRBJ1-5; D uncertain. The CDR3 is made up of 16 amino acids. Trimming stripped 1 base from V and 0 bases from J, with 10 bases between. CDR3 nucleotide sequence: TGTGCCAGCAGTTTAGGAGGACCAAATAGCAATCAGCCCCAGCATTTT. It yields the protein CASSLGGPNSNQPQHF.

This clonotype was seen only a few times. V and J are TRBV7-3 and TRBJ2-1, with a possible D match to TRBD2 (5 bases). The CDR3 sequence is 15 residues long. Trimming left V 5 bases short and J 4 bases short, with 15 bases between. Germline V gene lookup returns CDR1 SGHTA and CDR2 FQGTGA. The CDR3 nucleotides are TGTGCCAGCAGCCCCTCATGGGGAGTATACAATGAGCAGTTCTTC. Protein sequence: CASSPSWGVYNEQFF.

This clonotype was seen at least ten times. The rearrangement uses TRBV6-1 and TRBJ2-7; D possibly corresponds to TRBD2 (6 bases). V lost 6 bases and J 4 bases, leaving 10 bases between the germline ends. Per the germline V gene, CDR1 is MNHNS and CDR2 is SASEGT. This CDR3 contains 12 residues. Here the CDR3 DNA reads TGTGCCAGCAGCGGGAGTACTTACGAGCAGTACTTC. It translates to CASSGSTYEQYF.

Concerning this clonotype itself: A much larger clone differs from this one at a single base, so this may be a read error. This sequence joins TRBV7-2 and TRBJ2-7; 9 bases line up with TRBD1. J was trimmed by 6 bases and V by 4 bases; bases with no gene match: 16. This CDR3 has 17 amino acids. Per germline, CDR1 SGHTA and CDR2 FQGNSA. The CDR3 reads CASSSISGTGNLGEQYF. The DNA of the CDR3 is TGTGCCAGCAGCTCAATATCCGGGACAGGGAATTTGGGCGAGCAGTACTTC.